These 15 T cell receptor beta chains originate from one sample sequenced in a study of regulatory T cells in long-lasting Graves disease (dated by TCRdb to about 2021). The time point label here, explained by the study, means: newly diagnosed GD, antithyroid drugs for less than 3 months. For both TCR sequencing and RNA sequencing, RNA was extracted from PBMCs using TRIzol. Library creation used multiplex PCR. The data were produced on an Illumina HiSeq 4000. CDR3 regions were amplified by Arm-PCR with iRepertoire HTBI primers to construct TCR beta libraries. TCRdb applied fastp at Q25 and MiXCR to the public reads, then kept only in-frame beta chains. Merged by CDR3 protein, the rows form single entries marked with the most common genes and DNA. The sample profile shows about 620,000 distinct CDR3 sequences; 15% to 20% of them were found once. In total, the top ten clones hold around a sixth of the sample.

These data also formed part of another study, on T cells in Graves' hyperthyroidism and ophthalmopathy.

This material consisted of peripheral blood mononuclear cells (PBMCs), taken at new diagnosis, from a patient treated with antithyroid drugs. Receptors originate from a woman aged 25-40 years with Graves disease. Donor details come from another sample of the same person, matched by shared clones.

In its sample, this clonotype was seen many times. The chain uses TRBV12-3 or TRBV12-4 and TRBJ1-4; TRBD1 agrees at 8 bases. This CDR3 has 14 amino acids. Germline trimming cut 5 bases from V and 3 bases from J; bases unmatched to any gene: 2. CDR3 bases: TGTGCCAGCAGTGTACAGGGGGCTAATGAAAAACTGTTTTTT. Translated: CASSVQGANEKLFF.

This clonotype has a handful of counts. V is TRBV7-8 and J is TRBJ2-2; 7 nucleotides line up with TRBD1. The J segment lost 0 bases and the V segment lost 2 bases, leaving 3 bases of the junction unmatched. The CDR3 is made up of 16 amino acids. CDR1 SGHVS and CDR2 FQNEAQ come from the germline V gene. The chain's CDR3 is CASSLFGQANTGELFF. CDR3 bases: TGTGCCAGCAGCTTATTCGGACAGGCGAACACCGGGGAGCTGTTTTTT. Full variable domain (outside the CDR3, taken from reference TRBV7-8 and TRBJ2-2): GAGVSQSPRYKVAKRGQDVALRCDPISGHVSLFWYQQALGQGPEFLTYFQNEAQLDKSGLPSDRFFAERPEGSVSTLKIQRTQQEDSAVYLCASSLFGQANTGELFFGEGSRLTVL.

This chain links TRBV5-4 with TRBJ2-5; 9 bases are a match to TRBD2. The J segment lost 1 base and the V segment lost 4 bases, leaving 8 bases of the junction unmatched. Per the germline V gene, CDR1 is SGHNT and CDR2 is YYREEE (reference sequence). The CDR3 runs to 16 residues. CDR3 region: CASSLGLARTQETQYF. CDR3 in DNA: TGTGCCAGCAGCCTCGGACTAGCGCGAACCCAAGAGACCCAGTACTTC.

This chain's CDR3 is CATKAGGIAKNIQYF. CDR3 bases: TGTGCCACAAAGGCGGGGGGGATAGCCAAAAACATTCAGTACTTC. The chain links TRBV6-2 or TRBV6-3 to TRBJ2-4; 9 nucleotides agree with TRBD2. Trimming at V came to 10 bases and at J to 0 bases, leaving 7 bases not matched to a gene. CDR1 is MNHEY, CDR2 SVGEGT, per germline. The CDR3 runs to 15 residues.

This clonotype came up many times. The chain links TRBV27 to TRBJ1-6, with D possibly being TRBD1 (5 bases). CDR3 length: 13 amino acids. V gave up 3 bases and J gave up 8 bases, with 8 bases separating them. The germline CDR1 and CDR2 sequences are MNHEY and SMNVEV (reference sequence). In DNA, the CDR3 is TGTGCCAGCAGTTTTAACAGGCATTCACCCCTCCACTTT. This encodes CASSFNRHSPLHF.

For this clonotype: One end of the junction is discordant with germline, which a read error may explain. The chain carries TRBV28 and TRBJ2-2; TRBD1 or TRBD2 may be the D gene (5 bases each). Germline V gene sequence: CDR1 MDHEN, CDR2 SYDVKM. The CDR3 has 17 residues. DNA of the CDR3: TGTGTCAGCAGTTTACCTCGGGGCAGGGCGGACACCGGGGAGCTGTTTTTT. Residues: CVSSLPRGRADTGELFF.

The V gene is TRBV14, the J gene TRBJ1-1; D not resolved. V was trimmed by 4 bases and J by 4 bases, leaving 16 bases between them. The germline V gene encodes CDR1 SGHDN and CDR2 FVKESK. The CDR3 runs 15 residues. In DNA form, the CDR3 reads TGTGCCAGCAGCCTGTTAAGCTCAGGTGGCACTGAAGCTTTCTTT. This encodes CASSLLSSGGTEAFF.

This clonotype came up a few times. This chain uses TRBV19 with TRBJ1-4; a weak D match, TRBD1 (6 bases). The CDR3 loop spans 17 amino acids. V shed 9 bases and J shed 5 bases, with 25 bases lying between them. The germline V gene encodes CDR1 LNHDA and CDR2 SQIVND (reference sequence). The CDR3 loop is CASTDYTGNDVNEKLFF. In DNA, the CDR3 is TGTGCCAGCACGGACTATACAGGGAACGACGTCAATGAAAAACTGTTTTTT.

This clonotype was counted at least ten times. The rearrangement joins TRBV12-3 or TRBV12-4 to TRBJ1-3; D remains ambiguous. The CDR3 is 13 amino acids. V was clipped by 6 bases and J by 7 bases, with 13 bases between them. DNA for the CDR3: TGTGCCAGCAGCCTAGGTGGACGTAACACCATATATTTT. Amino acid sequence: CASSLGGRNTIYF.

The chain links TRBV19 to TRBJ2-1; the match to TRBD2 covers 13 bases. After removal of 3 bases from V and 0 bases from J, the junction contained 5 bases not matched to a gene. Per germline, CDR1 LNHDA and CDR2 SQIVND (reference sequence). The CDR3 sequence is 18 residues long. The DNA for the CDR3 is TGTGCCAGTAGTATGAGTCGGACTAGCGGGAGCTCCTACAATGAGCAGTTCTTC. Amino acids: CASSMSRTSGSSYNEQFF.

CDR3 loop: CASSQPGQGNNEQFF. CDR3 bases: TGCGCCAGCAGCCAACCGGGACAGGGGAACAATGAGCAGTTCTTC. The chain carries TRBV4-1 and TRBJ2-1, with 10 bases matching TRBD1. J gave up 5 bases and V 2 bases, and 3 bases lay outside the gene matches. From germline, CDR1 is MGHRA and CDR2 YSYEKL. The CDR3 has 15 amino acids.

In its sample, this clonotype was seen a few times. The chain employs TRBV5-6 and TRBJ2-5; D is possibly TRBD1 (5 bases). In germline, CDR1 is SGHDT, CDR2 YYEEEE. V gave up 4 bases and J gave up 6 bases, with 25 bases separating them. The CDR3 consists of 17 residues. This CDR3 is CASSPWTGQGGVKTQYF. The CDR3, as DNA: TGTGCCAGCAGCCCCTGGACCGGCCAGGGTGGTGTAAAGACCCAGTACTTC.

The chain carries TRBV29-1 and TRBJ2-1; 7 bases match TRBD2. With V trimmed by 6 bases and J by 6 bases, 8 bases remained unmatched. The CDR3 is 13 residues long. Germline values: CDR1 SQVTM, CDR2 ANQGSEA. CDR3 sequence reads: CSVKKVAGNEQFF. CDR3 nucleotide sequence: TGCAGCGTGAAAAAGGTAGCGGGCAATGAGCAGTTCTTC.

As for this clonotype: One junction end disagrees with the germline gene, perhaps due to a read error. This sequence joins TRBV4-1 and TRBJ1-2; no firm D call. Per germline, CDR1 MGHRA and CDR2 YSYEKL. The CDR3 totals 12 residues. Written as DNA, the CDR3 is TGCGCCAGCAGCCAAGGGTTCGGGGTACACCTCTTC. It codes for CASSQGFGVHLF.

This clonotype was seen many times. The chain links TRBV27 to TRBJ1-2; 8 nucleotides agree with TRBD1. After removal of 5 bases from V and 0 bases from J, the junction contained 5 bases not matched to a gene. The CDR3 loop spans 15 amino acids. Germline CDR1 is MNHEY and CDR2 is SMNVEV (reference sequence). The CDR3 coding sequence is TGTGCCAGCAGTCCTGACAGGGGAGCTAACTATGGCTACACCTTC. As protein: CASSPDRGANYGYTF.